Sequencing of this T cell receptor beta chain was carried out in a study of metastatic and nonmetastatic thyroid tumors. Across the whole study: Malignant thyroid and benign thyroid patients provided blood and tumor or nodule tissue whose repertoires were compared.

TCRdb used MiXCR to call clones anew from the PCR reads. The sample gives 90,000 or so clones, less than 10% of which show up once; roughly 9% is in the top ten. This clone was seen only a few times. All patients reached thyroid surgery having received no treatment beforehand. Germline lookup yields CDR1 SNHLY and CDR2 FYNNEI. The CDR3 length is 13 residues. V trimming: 6 bases; J trimming: 8 bases; junction bases outside the gene matches: 6. The receptor comes from a female donor with papillary thyroid cancer or a benign thyroid nodule (not recorded which). Some clones in this sample may be carry-over from other donors' samples. The sample comprised blood. The chain recombines TRBV2 with TRBJ2-2, with 7 positions matching TRBD1. This chain's CDR3 is CASRTGSRGELFF. CDR3 DNA: TGTGCCAGCAGGACAGGGTCTAGGGGGGAGCTGTTTTTT. Complete variable domain (other parts from reference TRBV2 and TRBJ2-2): EPEVTQTPSHQVTQMGQEVILRCVPISNHLYFYWYRQILGQKVEFLVSFYNNEISEKSEIFDDQFSVERPDGSNFTLKIRSTKLEDSAMYFCASRTGSRGELFFGEGSRLTVL.